Listed below are T cell receptor beta chains from one sample, sequenced in a study of cytomegalovirus exposure and HLA in healthy donors. Here immunoSEQ multiplex PCR was the method, and the copy in TCRdb shows in-frame clones only, minus some. The sample yields about 120,000 clones, 79% seen once. Sequences were obtained from PBMCs. The receptor set was obtained from a man younger than 40 in good health and CMV-seropositive. Each CDR3 is given without its conserved first and last residue. Clone size, where shown, is once, few, many, or a class for clones that have expanded.

TRBJ2-4	TRBV4-3	-	ASSQETTGGGIQY
TRBJ1-5	TRBV19	-	ASSIGQIQPQH
TRBJ2-1	TRBV19	-	ASSPRTGAINEQF
TRBJ2-3	TRBV4-2	-	ASSQEVRGGSDTQY
TRBJ1-1	TRBV6-4	few	ASSLSQGTEAF
TRBJ1-1	TRBV7-9	few	ASSLGAQPAF
TRBJ2-2	TRBV23-1	few	ASSQSRDRGAV
TRBJ2-7	TRBV19	once	ASRTTGGLSSSYEQY
TRBJ1-1	TRBV7-3	-	ASSTYLNTEAF
TRBJ2-1	TRBV29-1	-	SAVRTDLNEQF
TRBJ1-1	TRBV7-2	few	ASSFGRANTEAF
TRBJ2-5	TRBV7-6	-	ASSPGSSGSQETQY
TRBJ2-5	TRBV5-4	-	ASSLTGEETQY
TRBJ2-1	TRBV10-2	-	ASRTSGGATEQF
TRBJ2-7	TRBV5-5	-	ASSLDRANPYEQY
TRBJ2-2	TRBV7-9	-	ASSLFDRVSNTGELF
TRBJ1-5	TRBV19	-	ASSMQGDINQPQH
TRBJ2-7	TRBV11-3	-	ASSLLVLGRHSYEQY
TRBJ1-5	TRBV27	-	ASSDTDYSNQPQH
TRBJ1-1	TRBV25-1	few	ASSQQGENTEAF
-	TRBV15	-	ATSRDTRYEQY
TRBJ1-2	TRBV11-2	-	ASSQIQSYGYT
TRBJ1-1	TRBV10-1	few	ASSESTGLNTEAF
TRBJ1-6	TRBV9	once	ASSQGDIDSYNSPLH
TRBJ2-7	TRBV29-1	-	SVVGTGSSYEQY
TRBJ1-3	TRBV30	-	AWTPGGNTIY
TRBJ1-5	TRBV19	-	ASSDRVLNQPQH
TRBJ2-5	TRBV7-9	-	ASSSWTSGAEETQY
TRBJ1-2	TRBV7-8	-	ASSLDGTEIYGYT
TRBJ2-3	TRBV5-1	-	ASSPSGGSESTDTQY
TRBJ1-2	TRBV6-1	-	ASSRDRLDGYT
TRBJ2-5	TRBV4-2	few	ASSQGQGFETQY
TRBJ1-3	TRBV30	once	AWSVPLTYSGNTIY
TRBJ2-5	TRBV6-6	-	ASSYSGTGEETQY
TRBJ1-5	TRBV6-5	-	ASSYTGDQPQH
TRBJ2-5	TRBV25-1	-	ASSVSSGALQETQY
TRBJ2-5	TRBV4-1	-	ASSQRGGHARLETQY
TRBJ2-7	TRBV11-2	-	ASSSPTGTVYEQY
TRBJ1-1	TRBV7-8	-	ASSLRQGIPEAF
TRBJ1-5	TRBV2	-	ASREGQQGNQPQH